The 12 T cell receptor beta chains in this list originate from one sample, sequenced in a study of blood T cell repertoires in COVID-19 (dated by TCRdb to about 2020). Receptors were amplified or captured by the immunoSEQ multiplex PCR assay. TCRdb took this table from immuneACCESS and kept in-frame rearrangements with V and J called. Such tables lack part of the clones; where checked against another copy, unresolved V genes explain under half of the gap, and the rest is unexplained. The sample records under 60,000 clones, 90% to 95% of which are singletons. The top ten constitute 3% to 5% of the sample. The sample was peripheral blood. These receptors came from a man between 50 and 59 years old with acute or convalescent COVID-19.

The CDR3 spells CASTRRDGANVLTF. In DNA form, the CDR3 reads TGTGCCAGCACCCGGCGGGACGGGGCCAACGTCCTGACTTTC. This sequence joins TRBV6-5 and TRBJ2-6; TRBD2 might be the D (6 bases). The V gene lost 7 bases and the J gene lost 4 bases, with 11 bases spanning the gap. CDR1 and CDR2 from the germline V gene are MNHEY and SVGAGI. The CDR3 is made up of 14 amino acids.

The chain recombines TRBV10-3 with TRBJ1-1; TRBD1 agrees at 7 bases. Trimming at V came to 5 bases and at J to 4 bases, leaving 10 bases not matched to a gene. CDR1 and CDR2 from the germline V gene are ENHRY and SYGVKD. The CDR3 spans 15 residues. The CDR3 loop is CAISQGGAMGTEAFF. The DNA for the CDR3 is TGTGCCATCAGTCAAGGGGGCGCGATGGGCACTGAAGCTTTCTTT.

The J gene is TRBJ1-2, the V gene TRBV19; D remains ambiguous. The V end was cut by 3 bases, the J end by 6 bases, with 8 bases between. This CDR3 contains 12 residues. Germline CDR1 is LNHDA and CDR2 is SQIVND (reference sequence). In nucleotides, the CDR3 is TGTGCCAGTAGTATCCCCGGGAATGGCTACACCTTC. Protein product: CASSIPGNGYTF.

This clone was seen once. This CDR3 reads CASSQVPGTGELFF. CDR3 DNA sequence: TGCGCCAGCAGCCAAGTTCCGGGGACCGGGGAGCTGTTTTTT. The genes are TRBV4-1 and TRBJ2-2; possibly TRBD2 for D (5 bases). Deletions cut 1 base from V and 5 bases from J, with 8 bases between. CDR3 length: 14 residues. Looked up from germline, CDR1 is MGHRA and CDR2 is YSYEKL.

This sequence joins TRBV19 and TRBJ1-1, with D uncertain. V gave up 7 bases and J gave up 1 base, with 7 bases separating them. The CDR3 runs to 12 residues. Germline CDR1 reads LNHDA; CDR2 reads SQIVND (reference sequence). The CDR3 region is CASKLGNTEAFF. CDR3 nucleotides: TGTGCCAGTAAACTAGGGAACACTGAAGCTTTCTTT.

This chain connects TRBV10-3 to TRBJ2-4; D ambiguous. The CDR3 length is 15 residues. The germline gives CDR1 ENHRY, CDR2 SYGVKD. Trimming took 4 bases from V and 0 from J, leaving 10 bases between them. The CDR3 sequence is CAISVGFGAKNIQYF. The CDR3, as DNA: TGTGCCATCAGTGTCGGTTTCGGAGCCAAAAACATTCAGTACTTC.

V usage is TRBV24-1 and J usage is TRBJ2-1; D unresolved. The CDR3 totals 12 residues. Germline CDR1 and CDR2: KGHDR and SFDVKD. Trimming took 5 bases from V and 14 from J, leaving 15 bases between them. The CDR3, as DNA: TGTGCCACCAGTGGTCCAGACTGGGTTAAGTTCTTC. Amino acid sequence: CATSGPDWVKFF.

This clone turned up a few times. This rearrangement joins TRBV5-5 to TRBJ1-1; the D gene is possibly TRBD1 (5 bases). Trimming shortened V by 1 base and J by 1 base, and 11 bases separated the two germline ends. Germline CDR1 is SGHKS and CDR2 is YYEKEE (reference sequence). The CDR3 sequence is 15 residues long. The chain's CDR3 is CASSLTAGKNTEAFF. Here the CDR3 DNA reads TGTGCCAGCAGCTTGACGGCAGGGAAGAACACTGAAGCTTTCTTT.

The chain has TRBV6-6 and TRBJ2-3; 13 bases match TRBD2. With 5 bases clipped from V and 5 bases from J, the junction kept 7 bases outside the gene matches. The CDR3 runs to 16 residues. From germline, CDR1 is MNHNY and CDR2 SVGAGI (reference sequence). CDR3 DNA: TGTGCCAGCAGTCAACCTCGGACTAGCGGGAGAGATACGCAGTATTTT. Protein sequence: CASSQPRTSGRDTQYF.

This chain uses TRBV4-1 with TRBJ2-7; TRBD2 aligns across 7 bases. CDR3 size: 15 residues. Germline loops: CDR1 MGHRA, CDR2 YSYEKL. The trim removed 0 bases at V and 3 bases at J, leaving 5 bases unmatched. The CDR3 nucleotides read TGCGCCAGCAGCCAAGAACGGAGCGGGAACTACGAGCAGTACTTC. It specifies CASSQERSGNYEQYF.

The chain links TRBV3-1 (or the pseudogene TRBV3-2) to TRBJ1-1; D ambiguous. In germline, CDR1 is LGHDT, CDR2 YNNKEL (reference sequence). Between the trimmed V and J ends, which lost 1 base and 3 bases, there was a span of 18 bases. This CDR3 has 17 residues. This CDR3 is CASSQVRPGLRHTEAFF. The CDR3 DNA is TGTGCCAGCAGCCAAGTTAGACCTGGACTGCGGCACACTGAAGCTTTCTTT.

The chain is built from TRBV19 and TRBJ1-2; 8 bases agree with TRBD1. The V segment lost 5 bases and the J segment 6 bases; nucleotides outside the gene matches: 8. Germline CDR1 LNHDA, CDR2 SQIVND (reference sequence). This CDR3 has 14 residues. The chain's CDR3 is CASSPWTGTDGYTF. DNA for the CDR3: TGTGCCAGTAGTCCTTGGACAGGGACTGATGGCTACACCTTC. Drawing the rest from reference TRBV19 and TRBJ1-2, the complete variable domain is DGGITQSPKYLFRKEGQNVTLSCEQNLNHDAMYWYRQDPGQGLRLIYYSQIVNDFQKGDIAEGYSVSREKKESFPLTVTSAQKNPTAFYLCASSPWTGTDGYTFGSGTRLTVV.